The entry that follows covers one TCR beta chain sequence. As yet, its antigen is unknown. Trimming left V 6 bases short and J 7 bases short, with 16 bases between. The CDR3 consists of 13 residues. CDR1 is MDHEN and CDR2 is SYDVKM in the germline V gene. Sequencing used immunoSEQ multiplex PCR; TCRdb keeps in-frame clones, though not all of them. The table includes 90,000 to 120,000 clones, 87% detected once. The entry originates in a study of T cell responses to AZD1222 COVID-19 vaccine. Study-wide results and caveats: White British ancestry dominated among donors, who included more females, and clonal diversity was possibly underestimated.

The chain carries TRBV28 and TRBJ2-7; D not certain. The source was peripheral blood, collected 28 days after the second AZD1222 dose. The clonotype comes from an adult who received the AZD1222 COVID-19 vaccine. The CDR3 is CASSFSQVREQYF. CDR3 nucleotides: TGTGCCAGCAGCTTCAGCCAGGTGAGGGAGCAGTACTTC.